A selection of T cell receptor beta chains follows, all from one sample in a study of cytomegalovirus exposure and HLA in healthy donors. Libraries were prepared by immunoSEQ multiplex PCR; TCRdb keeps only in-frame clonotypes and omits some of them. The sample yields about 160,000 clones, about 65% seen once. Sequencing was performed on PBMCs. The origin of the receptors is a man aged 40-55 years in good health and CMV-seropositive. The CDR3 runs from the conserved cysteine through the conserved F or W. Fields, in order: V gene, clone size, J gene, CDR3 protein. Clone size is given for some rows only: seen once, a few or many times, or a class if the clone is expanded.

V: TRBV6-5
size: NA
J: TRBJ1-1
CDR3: CASSSGTPFTEAFF

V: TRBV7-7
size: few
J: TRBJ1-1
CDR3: CASSPRPLQARATEAFF

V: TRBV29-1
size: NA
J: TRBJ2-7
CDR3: CSVKRGSYEQYF

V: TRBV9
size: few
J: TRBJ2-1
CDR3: CASSPRGGGGREQFF

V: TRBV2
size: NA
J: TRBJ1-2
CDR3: CASSDWDTFKTRNYGYTF

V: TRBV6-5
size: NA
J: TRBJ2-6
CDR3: CASSLEAANVLTF

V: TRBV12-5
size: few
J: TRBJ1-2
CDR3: CASGSPGPGGYGYTF

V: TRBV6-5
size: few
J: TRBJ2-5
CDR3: CASTGPGLSKETQYF

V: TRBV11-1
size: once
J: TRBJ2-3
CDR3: CASSWGAGGRDTQYF

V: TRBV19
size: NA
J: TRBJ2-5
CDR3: CASSIWASGDQETQYF

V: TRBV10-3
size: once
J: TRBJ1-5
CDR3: CAIRGDRGGQPQHF

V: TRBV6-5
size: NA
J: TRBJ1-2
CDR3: CASSYSGGQGGGYTF

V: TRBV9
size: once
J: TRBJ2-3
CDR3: CASSSAGTGGLDTQYF

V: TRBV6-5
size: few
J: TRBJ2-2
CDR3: CASSYEEGTGELFF

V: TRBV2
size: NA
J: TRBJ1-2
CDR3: CASNTDRGRNGYTF

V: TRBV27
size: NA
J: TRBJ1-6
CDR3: CASRVLGTGTGASPLHF

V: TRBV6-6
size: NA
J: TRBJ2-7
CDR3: CASSVQGPPYEQYF

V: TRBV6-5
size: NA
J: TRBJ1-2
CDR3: CASTHTLGQGSYTF

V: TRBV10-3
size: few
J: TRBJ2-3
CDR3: CAISERAGGTSTDTQYF

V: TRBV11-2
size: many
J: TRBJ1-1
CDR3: CASSFSGGDTEAFF

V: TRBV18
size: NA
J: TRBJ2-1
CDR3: CASSPRGGDNEQFF

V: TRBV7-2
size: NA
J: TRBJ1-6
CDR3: CASSLRGGINYSPLHF

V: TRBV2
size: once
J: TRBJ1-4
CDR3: CASRGVNRDRVEKLFF

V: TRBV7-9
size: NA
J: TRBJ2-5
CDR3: CASSLYSDGTQYF

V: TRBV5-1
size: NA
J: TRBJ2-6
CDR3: CASSHRTGEGANVLTF

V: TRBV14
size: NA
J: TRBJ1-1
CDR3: CASGQTGYTEAFF

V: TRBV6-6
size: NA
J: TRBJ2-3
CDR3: CASSRGGATDTQYF

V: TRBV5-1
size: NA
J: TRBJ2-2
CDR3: CASSTGTGPNTGELFF

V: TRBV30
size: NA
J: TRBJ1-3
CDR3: CAWSPSRSNSGNTIYF

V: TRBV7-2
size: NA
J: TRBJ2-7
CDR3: CASSLHRAVSSYEQYF

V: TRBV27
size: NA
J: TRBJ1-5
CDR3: CASSGRGAYNQPQHF

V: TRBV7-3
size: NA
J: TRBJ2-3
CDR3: CASSLTLADTQYF

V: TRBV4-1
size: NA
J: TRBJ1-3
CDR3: CASSQETLGFGNTIYF

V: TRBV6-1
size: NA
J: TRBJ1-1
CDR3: CASSVTILTGTEAFF

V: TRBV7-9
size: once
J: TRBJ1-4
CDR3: CASSLVPGQGINEKLFF

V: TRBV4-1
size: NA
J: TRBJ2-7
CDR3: CASSQDQYSEQYF

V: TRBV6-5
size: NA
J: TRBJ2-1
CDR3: CASSYIAGGQNEQFF

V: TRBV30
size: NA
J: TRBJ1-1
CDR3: CAWSVIRVGAEAFF

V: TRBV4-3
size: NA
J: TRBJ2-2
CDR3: CASSQGTSGGRTPAELFF

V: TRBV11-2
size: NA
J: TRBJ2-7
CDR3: CASSDSGREQYF

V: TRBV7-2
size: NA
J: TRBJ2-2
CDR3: CASSPQVFPELFF

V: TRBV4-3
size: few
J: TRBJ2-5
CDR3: CASSRGGQETQYF

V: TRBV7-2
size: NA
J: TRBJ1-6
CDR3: CASSLDGGRALKGPLHF

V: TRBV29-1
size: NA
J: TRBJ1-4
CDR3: CSVQGATNEKLFF

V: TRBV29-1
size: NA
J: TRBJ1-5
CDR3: CSVGGRGNQPQHF

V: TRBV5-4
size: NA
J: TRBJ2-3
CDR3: CASSPRQGGDTQYF

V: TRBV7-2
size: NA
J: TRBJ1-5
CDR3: CASNPFSGQPQHF

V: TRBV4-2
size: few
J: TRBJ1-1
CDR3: CASSQERGNAFF

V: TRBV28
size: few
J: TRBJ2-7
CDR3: CASRGGVRDSYEQYF

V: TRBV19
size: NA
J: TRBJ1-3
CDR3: CASSTGYGNTIYF

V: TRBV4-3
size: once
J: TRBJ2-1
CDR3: CASSPDRATYNEQFF

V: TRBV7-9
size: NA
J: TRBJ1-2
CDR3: CASSLEVGQGLRNGYTF

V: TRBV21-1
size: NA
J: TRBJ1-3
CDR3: CASSISGRTSSGNTIYF

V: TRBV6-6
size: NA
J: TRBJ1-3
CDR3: CASSSPRAEGGNTIYF

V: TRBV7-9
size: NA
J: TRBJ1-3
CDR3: CASSFATGAKRDTIYF

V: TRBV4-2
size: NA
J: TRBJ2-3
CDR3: CASSQHKQVSTDTQYF

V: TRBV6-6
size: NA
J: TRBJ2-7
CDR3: CASSNGDRVPYEQYF

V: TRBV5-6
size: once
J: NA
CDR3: CASSLGAYEQYF

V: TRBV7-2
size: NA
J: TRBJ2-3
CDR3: CASSSTPTSGGPTDTQYF